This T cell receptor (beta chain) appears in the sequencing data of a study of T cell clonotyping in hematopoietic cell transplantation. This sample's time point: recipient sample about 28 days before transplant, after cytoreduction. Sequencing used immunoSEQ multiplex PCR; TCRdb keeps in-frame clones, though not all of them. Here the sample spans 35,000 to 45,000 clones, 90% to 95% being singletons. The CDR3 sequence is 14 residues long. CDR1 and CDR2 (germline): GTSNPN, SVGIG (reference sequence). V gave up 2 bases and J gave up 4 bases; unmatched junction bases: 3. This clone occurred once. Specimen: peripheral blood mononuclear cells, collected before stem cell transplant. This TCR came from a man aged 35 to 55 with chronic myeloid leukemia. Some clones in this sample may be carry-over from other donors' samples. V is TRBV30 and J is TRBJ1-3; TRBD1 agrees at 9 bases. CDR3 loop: CAWSLTGGGNTIYF. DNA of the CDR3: TGTGCCTGGAGTCTTACAGGGGGCGGAAACACCATATATTTT. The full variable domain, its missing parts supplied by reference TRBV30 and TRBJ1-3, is SQTIHQWPATLVQPVGSPLSLECTVEGTSNPNLYWYRQAAGRGLQLLFYSVGIGQISSEVPQNLSASRPQDRQFILSSKKLLLSDSGFYLCAWSLTGGGNTIYFGEGSWLTVV.